This T cell receptor beta chain came from a study of OX40 agonist ivuxolimab in advanced cancers. About the investigation overall: Ivuxolimab was a fully human IgG2 agonistic monoclonal antibody targeting the costimulatory receptor OX40 (CD134). Intravenous ivuxolimab was administered to patients every 2 weeks at six dose levels: 0.01, 0.1, 0.3, 1.5, 3 and 10 mg/kg. Of the 50 or so patients in dose escalation, some 19 had hepatocellular carcinoma, some 15 had melanoma, 9 had renal cell carcinoma and 9 had head and neck cancer. A male proportion of approximately 83% and a mean age of approximately 58 years, ranging from 23 to 79, were recorded for the dose-escalation cohort. Prior anti-PD-1, anti-PD-L1 or anti-CTLA-4 therapy was permitted, and about two fifths of dose-escalation patients had received checkpoint inhibitors. Partial responses occurred in three dose-escalation patients: two with cutaneous melanoma and one with hepatocellular carcinoma. Peripheral TCRbeta sequencing was intended to test whether TCR sequence diversity was altered and clonal T-cell expansion was caused by ivuxolimab. The paper reports the monotherapy dose-escalation portion (N of about 50 patients) of the phase I ivuxolimab trial.

As for this clone: It lacks a known antigen. Per-nucleotide qualities are absent, and no much larger clonotype sits a single base away.

Genomic DNA was isolated from the sorted cells so that the TCRbeta CDR3 region could be sequenced. The immunoSEQ Assay was used for sequencing of TCRbeta CDR3 regions. TCRdb limited this immuneACCESS table to in-frame rearrangements with V and J called. A share of clones is missing; checked studies link under half to unresolved V genes, and the rest is unexplained. For this sample the table gives approximately 52,000 clones, of which approximately 94% were detected only once. Clones ranked in the top ten supply around 12% of the sample. Including the terminal cysteine and phenylalanine, the CDR3 comprises 17 residues. Only the CDR3 DNA is retained, 51 bases long and in frame from the first base. V sheds 2 bases and J sheds 4 bases, leaving 20 bases between their ends. Findings and caveats that apply to the study as a whole: After ivuxolimab, more expanded clones were found on average in CD8+ T cells than in CD4+ T cells. Low levels of normalized T-cell clonal expansion were also seen in some nonresponding patients. The antigen specificity of the clonally expanded peripheral T cells was not determined. At doses of 0.1 to 3.0 mg/kg, clonal expansion of both CD4+ and CD8+ T cells in blood was seen between baseline and week 6. In the 0.1-3.0 mg/kg groups, partial responders were among the patients with the lowest normalized peripheral clonal expansion, particularly in CD8+ T cells.

The trial excluded patients who had a history of autoimmune disease or who were on systemic immunosuppression. Peripheral blood for TCR sequencing was collected from all dose cohorts at baseline, on cycle 4 day 1, and on cycle 7 day 1. The samples were taken from a phase I, first-in-human, multicenter, open-label dose-escalation trial of ivuxolimab. Adults with locally advanced or metastatic melanoma, renal cell, hepatocellular, or head and neck squamous cell carcinoma were enrolled in the trial. Before TCR sequencing, CD4+ T cells and CD8+ T cells from peripheral blood were sorted into separate populations.

The chain couples TRBV23-1 to TRBJ2-5; the D gene lacks a confident call. TRBV23-1 is recorded as an ORF, its role being uncertain. The source of this sequence is an adult with an advanced solid tumor such as melanoma, head and neck, liver or kidney cancer. Source: CD4+ or CD8+ T cells sorted from blood, taken in a trial of the OX40 agonist ivuxolimab. The DNA is as follows: TGCGCCAGCAGTCAACTACCACGCCGGAGAGAGCGAGAGACCCAGTACTTC. Its amino acids are CASSQLPRRRERETQYF.